A selection of T cell receptor beta chains follows, all from one sample in a study of CD4+ T cells in melanoma. The table came from immunoSEQ multiplex PCR; TCRdb's copy has only in-frame clones and leaves some out. The sample yields more than 20,000 clones, just under 80% seen once. These receptors were obtained from a human donor with melanoma. Each CDR3 is given with its conserved first and last residue. The order of the fields is D gene, V gene, J gene, clone size, CDR3 protein, CDR3 DNA. D genes are given only for firm matches. The listing skips clone size in some rows; elsewhere it reads once, few, many or a size class.

>-|TRBV12-5|TRBJ2-5|-
CASGLGTARWETQYF
TGTGCTAGTGGTTTGGGGACTGCCAGGTGGGAGACCCAGTACTTC
>-|TRBV28|TRBJ2-2|-
CASSLTGRRPGELFF
TGTGCCAGCAGTTTAACAGGGAGGAGGCCCGGGGAGCTGTTTTTT
>-|TRBV6-1|TRBJ1-1|-
CASSEAVRGMTEAFF
TGTGCCAGCAGTGAAGCGGTAAGGGGTATGACTGAAGCTTTCTTT
>TRBD2|TRBV11-3|TRBJ2-1|-
CASSSGTSVTEQFF
TGTGCCAGCAGCTCCGGGACTAGCGTGACTGAGCAGTTCTTC
>-|TRBV7-6|TRBJ1-2|few
CASSFDPTYGYTF
TGTGCCAGCAGCTTCGACCCGACTTATGGCTACACCTTC
>-|TRBV10-1|TRBJ2-7|-
CASSEYRGSSYEQYF
TGCGCCAGCAGTGAGTATCGTGGGAGTTCCTACGAGCAGTACTTC
>TRBD1|TRBV7-8|TRBJ2-2|-
CASSLNRGRTGELFF
TGTGCCAGCAGCTTAAACAGGGGGAGGACCGGGGAGCTGTTTTTT
>-|TRBV5-4|TRBJ1-2|-
CASSFSNRGQYGYTF
TGTGCCAGCAGCTTTTCTAACCGGGGGCAATATGGCTACACCTTC
>-|TRBV6-6|TRBJ2-7|-
CASSDGREQYF
TGTGCCAGCTCAGACGGACGCGAGCAGTACTTC
>-|TRBV5-4|TRBJ2-2|-
CASSLGGGGNYPGELFF
TGTGCCAGCAGCTTGGGCGGCGGGGGCAATTACCCCGGGGAGCTGTTTTTT
>TRBD2|TRBV25-1|TRBJ2-2|-
CASSDGLAGGFTGELFF
TGTGCCAGCAGTGACGGACTAGCGGGGGGGTTCACCGGGGAGCTGTTTTTT
>-|TRBV19|TRBJ2-3|-
CASSRAGSTDTQYF
TGTGCCAGTAGCCGCGCGGGGAGCACAGATACGCAGTATTTT
>-|TRBV9|TRBJ1-5|-
CASSPLGSNQPQHF
TGTGCCAGCAGTCCCCTGGGCAGCAATCAGCCCCAGCATTTT
>-|TRBV11-3|TRBJ2-7|few
CASSLEPGHEQYF
TGTGCCAGCAGCTTAGAACCGGGCCACGAGCAGTACTTC
>TRBD2|TRBV7-9|TRBJ2-7|-
CASSLAGGPYEQYF
TGTGCCAGCAGCCTAGCGGGGGGCCCCTACGAGCAGTACTTC
>-|TRBV21-1|TRBJ1-1|-
CAAGDRNTEAFF
TGTGCCGCAGGGGACAGGAACACTGAAGCTTTCTTT
>-|TRBV27|TRBJ1-1|-
CASSLGPQGTEAFF
TGTGCCAGCAGTTTAGGTCCCCAGGGCACTGAAGCTTTCTTT
>TRBD2|TRBV12-5|TRBJ2-4|-
CASGLVLGGGVKNIQYF
TGTGCTAGTGGTTTGGTACTGGGGGGAGGGGTAAAAAACATTCAGTACTTC
>-|TRBV19|TRBJ1-2|-
CASSIGPASLTYGYTF
TGTGCCAGTAGTATCGGGCCAGCTAGTTTAACCTATGGCTACACCTTC
>-|TRBV7-2|TRBJ1-1|-
CASSSDRFTEAFF
TGTGCCAGCAGCTCGGACAGATTCACTGAAGCTTTCTTT
>TRBD1|TRBV27|TRBJ2-5|few
CASSTHPGQIQETQYF
TGTGCCAGCAGCACCCACCCGGGACAGATTCAAGAGACCCAGTACTTC
>-|TRBV19|TRBJ1-4|-
CASSRPGTPAGEKLFF
TGTGCCAGTAGTCGGCCGGGGACACCAGCTGGAGAAAAACTGTTTTTT
>-|TRBV6-6|TRBJ1-4|-
CASTLEGRINEKLFF
TGTGCCAGCACCTTGGAGGGACGGATAAATGAAAAACTGTTTTTT
>-|TRBV5-6|TRBJ2-7|-
CASSLVGGDEQYF
TGTGCCAGCAGCTTAGTTGGGGGCGACGAGCAGTACTTC
>TRBD1|TRBV10-3|TRBJ1-2|-
CAIGTENYGYTF
TGTGCCATCGGGACAGAGAACTATGGCTACACCTTC
>-|TRBV7-6|TRBJ2-3|-
CASSLGVSTDTQYF
TGTGCCAGCAGCTTAGGCGTGAGCACAGATACGCAGTATTTT
>-|TRBV29-1|TRBJ2-5|-
CSVVDTGVQETQYF
TGCAGCGTTGTGGATACAGGAGTACAAGAGACCCAGTACTTC
>-|TRBV7-8|TRBJ1-2|few
CASSSRSAGPTNYGYTF
TGTGCCAGCAGCTCTCGGTCTGCGGGCCCCACTAACTATGGCTACACCTTC
>TRBD1|TRBV5-6|TRBJ2-5|-
CASIGTGQETQYF
TGTGCCAGCATCGGGACAGGGCAAGAGACCCAGTACTTC
>TRBD1|TRBV5-1|TRBJ1-6|-
CASSSGQSNSPLHF
TGCGCCAGCAGCTCGGGACAGAGCAACTCACCCCTCCACTTT
>-|TRBV29-1|TRBJ1-4|-
CSVEDRESEKLFF
TGCAGCGTTGAAGACAGGGAGAGTGAAAAACTGTTTTTT
>TRBD2|TRBV11-2|TRBJ2-3|few
CASSLGLAGLTDTQYF
TGTGCCAGCAGCTTAGGCCTAGCGGGGCTCACGGATACGCAGTATTTT
>TRBD1|TRBV5-1|TRBJ2-1|-
CASSLGGTGAGDEQFF
TGCGCCAGCAGCTTGGGCGGGACAGGGGCTGGGGATGAGCAGTTCTTC
>-|TRBV5-5|TRBJ2-7|-
CASSFYEQYF
TGTGCCAGCAGCTTCTACGAGCAGTACTTC
>-|TRBV27|TRBJ1-1|-
CASSLGGANTEAFF
TGTGCCAGCAGTTTGGGGGGAGCGAACACTGAAGCTTTCTTT
>-|TRBV12-5|TRBJ1-1|few
CASGLVEGLTEAFF
TGTGCTAGTGGTTTGGTTGAGGGGCTCACTGAAGCTTTCTTT
>-|TRBV29-1|TRBJ1-2|-
CSVFRVNYGYTF
TGCAGCGTTTTTAGGGTAAACTATGGCTACACCTTC
>-|TRBV27|TRBJ2-5|-
CASRSLLGYQETQYF
TGTGCCAGCAGGTCCCTACTCGGGTACCAAGAGACCCAGTACTTC
>-|TRBV18|TRBJ2-3|-
CASSLMGVSTDTQYF
TGTGCCAGCTCACTTATGGGGGTAAGCACAGATACGCAGTATTTT
>-|TRBV30|TRBJ2-2|-
CAWSSGNTGELFF
TGTGCCTGGAGTTCCGGGAACACCGGGGAGCTGTTTTTT
>-|TRBV11-2|TRBJ1-2|-
CASSLDGVGGYTF
TGTGCCAGCAGCTTAGATGGGGTCGGTGGCTACACCTTC
>-|TRBV2|TRBJ2-2|-
CASSYYSPGLLFF
TGTGCCAGCAGCTACTACTCTCCCGGGTTGTTGTTTTTT
>TRBD2|TRBV5-1|TRBJ2-2|few
CASSLVTSGLSGELFF
TGCGCCAGCAGCTTGGTGACTAGCGGCCTCTCCGGGGAGCTGTTTTTT
>-|TRBV15|TRBJ2-5|-
CATSRDRLGQGTQETQYF
TGTGCCACCAGCAGAGACCGTTTGGGGCAGGGCACCCAAGAGACCCAGTACTTC
>-|TRBV5-1|TRBJ2-5|-
CASSHGVHPGPQETQYF
TGCGCCAGCAGCCACGGGGTCCATCCGGGGCCGCAAGAGACCCAGTACTTC
>TRBD1|TRBV5-1|TRBJ1-2|-
CASSLASSGTGEGYTF
TGCGCCAGCAGCTTGGCATCCTCCGGGACAGGGGAAGGCTACACCTTC
>-|TRBV5-1|TRBJ2-7|-
CASSLQGVGNEQYF
TGCGCCAGCAGCTTGCAAGGGGTCGGTAACGAGCAGTACTTC
>-|TRBV2|TRBJ1-4|-
CASSEEGLKDEKLFF
TGTGCCAGCAGTGAAGAGGGCCTGAAAGATGAAAAACTGTTTTTT